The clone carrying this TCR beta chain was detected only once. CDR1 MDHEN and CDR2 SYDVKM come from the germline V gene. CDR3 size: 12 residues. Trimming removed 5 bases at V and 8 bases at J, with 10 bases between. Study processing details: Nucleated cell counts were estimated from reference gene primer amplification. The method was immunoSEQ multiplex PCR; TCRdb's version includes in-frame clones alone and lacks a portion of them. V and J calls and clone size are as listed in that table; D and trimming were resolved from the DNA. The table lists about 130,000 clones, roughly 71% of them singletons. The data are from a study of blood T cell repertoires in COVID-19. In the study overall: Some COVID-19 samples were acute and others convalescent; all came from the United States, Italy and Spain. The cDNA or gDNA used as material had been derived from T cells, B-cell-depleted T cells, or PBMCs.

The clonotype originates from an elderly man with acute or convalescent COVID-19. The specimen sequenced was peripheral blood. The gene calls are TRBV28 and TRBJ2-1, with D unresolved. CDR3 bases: TGTGCCAGCAGTACTTTGGTCGATGAGCAGTTCTTC. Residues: CASSTLVDEQFF.